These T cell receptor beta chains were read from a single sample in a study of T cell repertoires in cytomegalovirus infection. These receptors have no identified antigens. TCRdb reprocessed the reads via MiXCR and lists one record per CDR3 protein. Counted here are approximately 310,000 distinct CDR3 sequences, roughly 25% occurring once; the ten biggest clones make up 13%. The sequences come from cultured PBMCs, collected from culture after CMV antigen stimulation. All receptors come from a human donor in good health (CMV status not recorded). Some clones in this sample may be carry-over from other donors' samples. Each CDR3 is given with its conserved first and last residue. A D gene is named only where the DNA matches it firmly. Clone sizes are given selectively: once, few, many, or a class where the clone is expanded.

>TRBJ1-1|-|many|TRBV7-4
TGTGCCAGCAGCTTAGGGTGGATGAACACTGAAGCTTTCTTT
CASSLGWMNTEAFF
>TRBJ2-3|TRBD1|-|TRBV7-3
TGTGCCAGCAGCGTAACCGGGACAGCGAACACAGATACGCAGTATTTT
CASSVTGTANTDTQYF
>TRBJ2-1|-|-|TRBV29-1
TGCAGCGTTGAAGGGACACGCTACAATGAGCAGTTCTTC
CSVEGTRYNEQFF
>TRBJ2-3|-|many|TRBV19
TGTGCCAGTAGTATAGATCGAGGACAGCAGTATTTT
CASSIDRGQQYF
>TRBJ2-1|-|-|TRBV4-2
TGTGCCAGCAGCCAAGAACCGGGGGCCTCCTACAATGAGCAGTTCTTC
CASSQEPGASYNEQFF
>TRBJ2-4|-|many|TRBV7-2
TGTGCCAGCAGCTTGGTTAGGGGAGCCGAAAACATTCAGTACTTC
CASSLVRGAENIQYF
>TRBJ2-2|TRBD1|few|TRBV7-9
TGTGCCAGCAGCCACCGGGACAGGGGTGGCACCGGGGAGCTGTTTTTT
CASSHRDRGGTGELFF
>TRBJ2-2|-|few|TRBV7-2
TGTGCCAGCAGGCCGACGGGCGCGAACACCGGGGAGCTGTTTTTT
CASRPTGANTGELFF
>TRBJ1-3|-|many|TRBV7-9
TGTGCCAGCACCTGGGGCGCGGTCTCTGGAAACACCATATATTTT
CASTWGAVSGNTIYF
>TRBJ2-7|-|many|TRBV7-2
TGTGCCAGCACCCTAGCTTCCTCCTCCCGGGGTCACTACGAGCAGTACTTC
CASTLASSSRGHYEQYF
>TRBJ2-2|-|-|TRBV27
TGTGCCAGCAGTTTATTAGAGGGGACCACCGGGGAGCTGTTTTTT
CASSLLEGTTGELFF
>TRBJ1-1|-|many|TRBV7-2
TGTGCCAGCAGCACCCGCGGTGTGGGTGGCACTGAAGCTTTCTTT
CASSTRGVGGTEAFF
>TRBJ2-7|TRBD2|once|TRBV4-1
TGTGCCAGCAGCCAAGATCCGCCCGGACTAGTTATCTACGAGCAGTACTTC
CASSQDPPGLVIYEQYF
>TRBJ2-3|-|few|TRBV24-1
TGTGCCACCGCCGATTACCTGGATACGCAGTATTTT
CATADYLDTQYF
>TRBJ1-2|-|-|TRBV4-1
TGCGCCAGCAGCCCAATATTCAGGGAGGACTATGGCTACACCTTC
CASSPIFREDYGYTF
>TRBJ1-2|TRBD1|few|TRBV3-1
TGTGCCAGCAGCCAAAGGGGACAGGGGACCTATGGCTACACCTTC
CASSQRGQGTYGYTF
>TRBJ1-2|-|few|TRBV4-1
TGCGCCAGCAGCCAAGCCGAAAGAGCCTATGGCTACACCTTC
CASSQAERAYGYTF
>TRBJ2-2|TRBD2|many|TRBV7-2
TGTGCCAGCAGCCAACCCGGGACTAGCGCCGGGGCGGAGCTGTTTTTT
CASSQPGTSAGAELFF
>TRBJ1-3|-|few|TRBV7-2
TGTGCCAGCAGCTTAGAAGCGAACTCTGGAAACACCATATATTTT
CASSLEANSGNTIYF
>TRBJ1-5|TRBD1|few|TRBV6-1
TGTGCCAGCAGTGAGAGGACAGGGAGGGGTCAGCCCCAGCATTTT
CASSERTGRGQPQHF
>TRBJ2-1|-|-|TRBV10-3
TGTGCCATCAGTGAGACAGGGAATGAGCAGTTCTTC
CAISETGNEQFF
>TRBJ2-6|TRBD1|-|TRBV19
TGTGCCAGTAGTATACCGGGACAGTGGAGCTCTGGGGCCAACGTCCTGACTTTC
CASSIPGQWSSGANVLTF
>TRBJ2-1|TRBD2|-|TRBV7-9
TGTGCCAGCAGCTTAGCTGGGCCTAGCGGGAGGGCTGAGCAGTTCTTC
CASSLAGPSGRAEQFF
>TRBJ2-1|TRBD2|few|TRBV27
TGTGCCAGCAGTCGTCCAATGGCGGGAGCCTACAATGAGCAGTTCTTC
CASSRPMAGAYNEQFF
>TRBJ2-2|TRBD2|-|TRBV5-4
TGTGCCAGCAACGTACAGTTGACTAGCGGGAGCACCGGGGAGCTGTTTTTT
CASNVQLTSGSTGELFF
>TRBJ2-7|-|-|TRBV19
TGTGCCAGTAGTACTAAGTACGAGCAGTACTTC
CASSTKYEQYF
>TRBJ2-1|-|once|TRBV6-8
TGTGCCAGCAGGCCCCATGGGCTAGCGCCAGCTGAGCAGTTCTTC
CASRPHGLAPAEQFF
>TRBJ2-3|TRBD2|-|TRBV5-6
TGTGCCAGCAGCTCGAGGACTAGCGGGATTGTAGATACGCAGTATTTT
CASSSRTSGIVDTQYF
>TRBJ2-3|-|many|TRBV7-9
TGTGCCAGCGTCGGACGCACAGATACGCAGTATTTT
CASVGRTDTQYF
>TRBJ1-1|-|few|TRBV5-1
TGCGCCAGCAGCTTAAAGGCAGGGAACACTGAAGCTTTCTTT
CASSLKAGNTEAFF
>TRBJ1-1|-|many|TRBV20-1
TGCAGTGCTAGAGATCAAACCACTGAAGCTTTCTTT
CSARDQTTEAFF
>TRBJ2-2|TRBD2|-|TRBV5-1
TGCGCCAGCAGCTTGGCCCCTAGCGGGAGCATCGCGTTCGCGAACACCGGGGAGCTGTTTTTT
CASSLAPSGSIAFANTGELFF
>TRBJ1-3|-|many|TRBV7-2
TGTGCCAGCGGGGATAGGGTTCTCTCTGGAAACACCATATATTTT
CASGDRVLSGNTIYF
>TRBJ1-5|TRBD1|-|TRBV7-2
TGTGCCAGCAGCTCACGACAGGGGAACGGTCAGCCCCAGCATTTT
CASSSRQGNGQPQHF
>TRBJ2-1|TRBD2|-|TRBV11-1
TGTGCCAGCAGCATCACTAGCGGGAGCCACAATGAGCAGTTCTTC
CASSITSGSHNEQFF
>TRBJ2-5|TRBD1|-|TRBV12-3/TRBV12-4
TGTGCCAGCAGTCAAGGGACAGGGTACGAAGAGACCCAGTACTTC
CASSQGTGYEETQYF
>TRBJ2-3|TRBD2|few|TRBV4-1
TGCGCCAGCAGCCAAGGAACAGCGGGGAGCACAGATACGCAGTATTTT
CASSQGTAGSTDTQYF
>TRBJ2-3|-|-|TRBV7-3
TGTGCCAGCAGCTTACGGGCGAGGGGCCGCACAGATACGCAGTATTTT
CASSLRARGRTDTQYF
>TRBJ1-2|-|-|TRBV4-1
TGTGCCAGCAGCCAGGGTAGACTTGGGGCTAACTATGGCTACACCTTC
CASSQGRLGANYGYTF
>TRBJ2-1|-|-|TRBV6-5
TGTGCCAGCAGTAAATACCCCCCGGGACTCCCCTACAATGAGCAGTTCTTC
CASSKYPPGLPYNEQFF
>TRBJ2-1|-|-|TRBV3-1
TGTGCCAGCAGCCAAGTTCTCAATGAGCAGTTCTTC
CASSQVLNEQFF
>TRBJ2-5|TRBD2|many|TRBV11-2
TGTGCCAGCAGCTTGTCCAGGACTAGCGGGCAAGAGACCCAGTACTTC
CASSLSRTSGQETQYF
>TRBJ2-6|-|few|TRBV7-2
TGTGCCAGCAGCCGGAACAGGGTAAAAGGGGCCAACGTCCTGACTTTC
CASSRNRVKGANVLTF
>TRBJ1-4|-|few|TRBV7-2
TGTGCCAGCAGCTTAGTCGGCAGTTTGAGTGAAAAACTGTTTTTT
CASSLVGSLSEKLFF
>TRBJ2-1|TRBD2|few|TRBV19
TGTGCCAGTAGTATATTTGGGGCTAGCGGGGCCTCCTACAATGAGCAGTTCTTC
CASSIFGASGASYNEQFF
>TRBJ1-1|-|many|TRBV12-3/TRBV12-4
TGTGCCAGCACAAGGACCGCGGGCACTGAAGCTTTCTTT
CASTRTAGTEAFF
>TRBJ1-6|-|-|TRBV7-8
TGTGCCAGCAGCCTGGACGGAGCCTCACATAATTCACCCCTCCACTTT
CASSLDGASHNSPLHF
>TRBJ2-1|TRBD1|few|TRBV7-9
TGTGCCAGCAGCAATCGTAACGGACAGGGAAGACAGAATGAGCAGTTCTTC
CASSNRNGQGRQNEQFF
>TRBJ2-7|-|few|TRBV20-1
TGCAGTGCGGATTATTTTACCGGGACATTGTACTACGAGCAGTACTTC
CSADYFTGTLYYEQYF
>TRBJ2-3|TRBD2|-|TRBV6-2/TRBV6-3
TGTGCCACCGAAGCGGGAAGCACAGATACGCAGTATTTT
CATEAGSTDTQYF
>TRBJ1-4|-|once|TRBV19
TGTGCCAGTACCTTCGGGGACGCAACTAATGAAAAACTGTTTTTT
CASTFGDATNEKLFF
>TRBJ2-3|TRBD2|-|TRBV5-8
TGTGCCAGCAGCCGACTAGCGGGAGCTGTAGATACGCAGTATTTT
CASSRLAGAVDTQYF